Listed below are T cell receptor beta chains from one sample, sequenced in a study of blood T cell repertoires in COVID-19. Profiling relied on immunoSEQ multiplex PCR, and the TCRdb table lists in-frame clones only, not all of them. This sample yields over 250,000 clones, of which around nine tenths are seen a single time; approximately 9.4% belongs to the top ten. Sequencing was carried out using peripheral blood. The receptors were sampled from a man aged 35 to 55 who had recovered from COVID-19. Each CDR3 is given with its conserved first and last residue. The D gene is left open where the match is weak. The size field is filled for only some rows; it gives once, few, many or a size class.

clone_size | j_call | v_call | d_call | cdr3_aa | cdr3_nt
NA | TRBJ2-7 | TRBV9 | TRBD1 | CASSVTAGGYEQYF | TGTGCCAGCAGCGTAACGGCAGGGGGCTACGAGCAGTACTTC
NA | TRBJ2-2 | TRBV12-5 | NA | CASGSTRSPGTGELFF | TGTGCTAGTGGTTCCACAAGGTCCCCGGGAACCGGGGAGCTGTTTTTT
NA | TRBJ2-7 | TRBV3-1/TRBV3-2 | TRBD1 | CASSQGLRTGRNEQYF | TGTGCCAGCAGCCAAGGACTTCGGACAGGGAGGAACGAGCAGTACTTC
NA | TRBJ1-3 | TRBV9 | TRBD1 | CASSVEARGLGNTIYF | TGTGCCAGCAGCGTAGAAGCCAGGGGGCTCGGTAACACCATATATTTT
NA | TRBJ2-4 | TRBV10-2 | TRBD2 | CASSEEGLAGGSDRYF | TGCGCCAGCAGTGAGGAGGGACTAGCGGGGGGGAGTGACAGGTACTTC
NA | TRBJ2-3 | TRBV25-1 | TRBD1 | CASSGGRTGRTDTQYF | TGTGCCAGCAGTGGAGGGAGGACAGGGAGGACAGATACGCAGTATTTT
once | TRBJ2-7 | TRBV10-1 | TRBD2 | CASSASGLAGGYEQYF | TGCGCCAGCAGTGCCTCGGGACTAGCGGGGGGCTACGAGCAGTACTTC
NA | TRBJ2-7 | TRBV9 | NA | CASSVAGRGLDEQYF | TGTGCCAGCAGCGTAGCGGGGCGGGGTTTGGACGAGCAGTACTTC
few | TRBJ2-2 | TRBV23-1 | TRBD1 | CASSKPGQGETGELFF | TGCGCCAGCAGTAAACCGGGACAGGGCGAAACCGGGGAGCTGTTTTTT
NA | TRBJ1-1 | TRBV12-5 | NA | CASFWEGVNTEAFF | TGTGCTAGTTTTTGGGAGGGCGTGAACACTGAAGCTTTCTTT
NA | TRBJ2-3 | TRBV4-3 | TRBD2 | CASSQEGRLAGTDTQYF | TGCGCCAGCAGCCAAGAGGGAAGACTAGCGGGCACAGATACGCAGTATTTT
NA | TRBJ2-5 | TRBV5-6 | NA | CASSLGTIPETQYF | TGTGCCAGCAGCTTGGGAACTATACCAGAGACCCAGTACTTC
NA | TRBJ2-7 | TRBV19 | TRBD2 | CASTLAGGALYEQYF | TGTGCCAGTACCCTAGCGGGAGGGGCCCTCTACGAGCAGTACTTC
NA | TRBJ1-1 | TRBV30 | TRBD1 | CAWSSYRDRASWGTEAFF | TGTGCCTGGAGTTCCTACCGGGACAGGGCATCCTGGGGCACTGAAGCTTTCTTT
NA | TRBJ2-7 | TRBV6-2/TRBV6-3 | NA | CASSYVGADYEQYF | TGTGCCAGCAGTTACGTGGGGGCGGACTACGAGCAGTACTTC
NA | TRBJ2-2 | TRBV10-3 | TRBD1 | CAISESQGADGELFF | TGTGCCATCAGTGAGTCGCAGGGGGCGGACGGGGAGCTGTTTTTT
NA | TRBJ1-2 | TRBV27 | NA | CASSYRGNYGYTF | TGTGCCAGCAGTTATAGGGGGAACTATGGCTACACCTTC
NA | TRBJ1-5 | TRBV18 | NA | CASSRASNQPQHF | TGTGCCAGCTCACGGGCCAGCAATCAGCCCCAGCATTTT
NA | TRBJ2-7 | TRBV19 | NA | CASKRVADAYEQYF | TGTGCCAGTAAAAGGGTAGCGGACGCCTACGAGCAGTACTTC
few | TRBJ1-1 | TRBV27 | NA | CASSLGGSTEAFF | TGTGCCAGCAGTTTAGGAGGGAGCACTGAAGCTTTCTTT
NA | TRBJ1-6 | TRBV7-3 | NA | CASSLTGRDESPLHF | TGTGCCAGCAGCTTAACAGGCAGGGATGAGTCACCCCTCCACTTT
once | TRBJ1-1 | TRBV12-3/TRBV12-4 | NA | CASSFQNTEAFF | TGTGCCAGCAGTTTCCAGAACACTGAAGCTTTCTTT
few | TRBJ2-5 | TRBV14 | NA | CASSRRRAGMGETQYF | TGTGCCAGCAGCCGCCGAAGGGCAGGGATGGGTGAGACCCAGTACTTC
NA | TRBJ2-1 | TRBV29-1 | NA | CSVRTSSGRLGSYNEQFF | TGCAGCGTTCGAACCAGTAGTGGGAGGTTGGGTTCCTACAATGAGCAGTTCTTC
NA | TRBJ2-3 | TRBV19 | NA | CASSDRGGRGDTQYF | TGTGCCAGTAGTGATAGAGGGGGACGAGGAGATACGCAGTATTTT
NA | TRBJ1-1 | TRBV5-1 | TRBD1 | CASTGQGKGKTEAFF | TGCGCCAGCACGGGACAGGGAAAAGGAAAAACTGAAGCTTTCTTT